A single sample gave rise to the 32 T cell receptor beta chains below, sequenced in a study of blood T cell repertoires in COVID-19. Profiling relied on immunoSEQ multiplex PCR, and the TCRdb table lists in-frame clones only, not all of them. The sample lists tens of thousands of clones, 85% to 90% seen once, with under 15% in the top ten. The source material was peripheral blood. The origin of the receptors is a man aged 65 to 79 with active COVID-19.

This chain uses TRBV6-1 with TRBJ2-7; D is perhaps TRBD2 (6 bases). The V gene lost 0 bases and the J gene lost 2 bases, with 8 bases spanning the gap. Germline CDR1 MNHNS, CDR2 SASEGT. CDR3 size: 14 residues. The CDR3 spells CASSEAWEAYEQYF. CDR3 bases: TGTGCCAGCAGTGAAGCGTGGGAGGCCTACGAGCAGTACTTC.

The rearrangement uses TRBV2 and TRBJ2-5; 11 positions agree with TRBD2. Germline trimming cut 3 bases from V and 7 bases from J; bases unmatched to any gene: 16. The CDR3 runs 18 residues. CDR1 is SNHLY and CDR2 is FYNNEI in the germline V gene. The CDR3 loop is CASSDARIAGGPTATQYF. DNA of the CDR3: TGTGCCAGCAGTGACGCCAGAATAGCGGGAGGGCCGACCGCGACCCAGTACTTC. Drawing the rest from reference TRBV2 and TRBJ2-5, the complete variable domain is EPEVTQTPSHQVTQMGQEVILRCVPISNHLYFYWYRQILGQKVEFLVSFYNNEISEKSEIFDDQFSVERPDGSNFTLKIRSTKLEDSAMYFCASSDARIAGGPTATQYFGPGTRLLVL.

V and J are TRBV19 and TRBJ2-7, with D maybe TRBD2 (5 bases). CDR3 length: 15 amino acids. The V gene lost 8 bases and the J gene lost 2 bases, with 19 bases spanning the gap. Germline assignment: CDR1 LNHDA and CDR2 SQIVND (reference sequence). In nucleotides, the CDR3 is TGTGCCAGTCGATATTGGACTCAAAGTCCCTACGAGCAGTACTTC. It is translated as CASRYWTQSPYEQYF.

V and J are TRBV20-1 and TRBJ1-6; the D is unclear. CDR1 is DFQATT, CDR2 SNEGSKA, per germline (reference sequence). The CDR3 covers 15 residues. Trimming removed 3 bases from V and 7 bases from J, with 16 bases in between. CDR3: CSASLRGARNSPLHF. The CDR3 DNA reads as TGCAGTGCTAGTCTCCGGGGAGCAAGGAATTCACCCCTCCACTTT.

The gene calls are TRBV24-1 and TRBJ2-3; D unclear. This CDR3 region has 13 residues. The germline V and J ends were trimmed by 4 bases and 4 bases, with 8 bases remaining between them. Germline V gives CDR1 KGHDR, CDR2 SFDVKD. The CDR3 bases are TGTGCCACCAGTGAGTACCTAGCAGATACGCAGTATTTT. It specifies CATSEYLADTQYF.

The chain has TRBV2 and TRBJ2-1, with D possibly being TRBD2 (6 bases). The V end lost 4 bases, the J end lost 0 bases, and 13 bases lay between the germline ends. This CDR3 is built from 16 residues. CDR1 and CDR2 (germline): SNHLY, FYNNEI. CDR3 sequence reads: CASSVGLSASYNEQFF. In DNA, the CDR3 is TGTGCCAGCAGTGTCGGACTATCGGCCTCCTACAATGAGCAGTTCTTC.

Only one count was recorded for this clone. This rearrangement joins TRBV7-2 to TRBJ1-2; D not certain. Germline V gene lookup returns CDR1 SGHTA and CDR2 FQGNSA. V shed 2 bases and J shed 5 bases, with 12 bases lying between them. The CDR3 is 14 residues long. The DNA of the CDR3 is TGTGCCAGCAGCTTATGGGTAGGGAGGTATGGCTACACCTTC. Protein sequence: CASSLWVGRYGYTF.

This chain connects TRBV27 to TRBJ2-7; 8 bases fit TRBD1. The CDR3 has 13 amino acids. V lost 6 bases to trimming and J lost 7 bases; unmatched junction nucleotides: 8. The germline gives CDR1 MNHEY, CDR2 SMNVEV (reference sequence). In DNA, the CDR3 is TGTGCCAGCAGCCCGACAGGGGCGGGGGAGCAGTACTTC. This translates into CASSPTGAGEQYF.

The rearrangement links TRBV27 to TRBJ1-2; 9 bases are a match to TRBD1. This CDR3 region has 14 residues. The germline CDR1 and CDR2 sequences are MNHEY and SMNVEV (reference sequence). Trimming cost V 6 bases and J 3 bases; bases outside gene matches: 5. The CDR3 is CASSLGQGYYGYTF. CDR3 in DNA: TGTGCCAGCAGCCTGGGACAGGGCTACTATGGCTACACCTTC.

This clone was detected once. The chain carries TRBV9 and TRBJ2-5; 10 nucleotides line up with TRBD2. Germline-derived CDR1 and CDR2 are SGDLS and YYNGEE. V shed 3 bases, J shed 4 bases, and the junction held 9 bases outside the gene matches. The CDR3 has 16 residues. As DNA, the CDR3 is TGTGCCAGCAGCGCCGGGGCTAGCGGGAGTGGAGAGACCCAGTACTTC. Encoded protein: CASSAGASGSGETQYF.

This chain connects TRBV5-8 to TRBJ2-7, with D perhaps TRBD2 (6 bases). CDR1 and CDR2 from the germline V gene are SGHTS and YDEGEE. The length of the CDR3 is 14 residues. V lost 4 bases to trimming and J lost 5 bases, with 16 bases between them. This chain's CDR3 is CASSQGGVWNEQYF. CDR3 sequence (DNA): TGTGCCAGCAGCCAGGGCGGGGTTTGGAACGAGCAGTACTTC.

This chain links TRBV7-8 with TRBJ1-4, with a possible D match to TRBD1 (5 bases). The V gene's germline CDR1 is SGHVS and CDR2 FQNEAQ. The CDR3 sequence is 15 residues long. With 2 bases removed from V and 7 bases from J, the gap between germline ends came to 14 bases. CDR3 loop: CASSLRGGKIEKLFF. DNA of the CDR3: TGTGCCAGCAGCTTACGGGGGGGTAAAATTGAAAAACTGTTTTTT. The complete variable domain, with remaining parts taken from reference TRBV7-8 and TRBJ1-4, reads GAGVSQSPRYKVAKRGQDVALRCDPISGHVSLFWYQQALGQGPEFLTYFQNEAQLDKSGLPSDRFFAERPEGSVSTLKIQRTQQEDSAVYLCASSLRGGKIEKLFFGSGTQLSVL.

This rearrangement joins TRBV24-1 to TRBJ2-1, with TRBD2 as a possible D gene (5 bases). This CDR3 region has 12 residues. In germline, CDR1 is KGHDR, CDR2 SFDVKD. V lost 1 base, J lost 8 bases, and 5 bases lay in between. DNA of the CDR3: TGTGCCACCAGTGATTTTAGCGATGAGCAGTTCTTC. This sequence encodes CATSDFSDEQFF.

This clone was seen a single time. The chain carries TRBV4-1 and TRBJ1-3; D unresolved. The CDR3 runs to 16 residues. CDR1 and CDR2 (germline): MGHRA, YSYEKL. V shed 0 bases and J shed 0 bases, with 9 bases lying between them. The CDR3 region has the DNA TGCGCCAGCAGCCAAGATGTCGGGTTCTCTGGAAACACCATATATTTT. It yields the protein CASSQDVGFSGNTIYF.

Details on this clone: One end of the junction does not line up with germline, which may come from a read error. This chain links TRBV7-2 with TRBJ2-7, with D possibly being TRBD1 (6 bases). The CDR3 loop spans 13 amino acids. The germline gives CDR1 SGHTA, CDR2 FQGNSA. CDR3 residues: CASNLQAGDEQYF. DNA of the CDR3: TGTGCCAGCAACTTACAGGCAGGGGACGAGCAGTACTTC.

The CDR3 region has the DNA TGTGCCAGCAGCGTAGATGGAGGGTTGGGTGGAACTGAAGCTTTCTTT. It codes for CASSVDGGLGGTEAFF. V is TRBV9 and J is TRBJ1-1; D uncertain. V was trimmed by 0 bases and J by 5 bases, leaving 17 bases between them. This CDR3 spans 16 amino acids. Germline CDR1 is SGDLS and CDR2 is YYNGEE.

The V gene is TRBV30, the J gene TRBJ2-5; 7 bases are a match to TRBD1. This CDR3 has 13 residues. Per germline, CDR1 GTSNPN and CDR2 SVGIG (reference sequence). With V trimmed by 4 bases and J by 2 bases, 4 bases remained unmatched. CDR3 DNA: TGTGCCTGGAACCGGGACAGACAAGAGACCCAGTACTTC. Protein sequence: CAWNRDRQETQYF.

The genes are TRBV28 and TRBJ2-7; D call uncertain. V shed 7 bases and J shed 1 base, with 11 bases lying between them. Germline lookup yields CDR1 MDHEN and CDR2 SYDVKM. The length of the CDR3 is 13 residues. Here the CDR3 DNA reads TGTGCCAGCAATGATTACGGTTCCTACGAGCAGTACTTC. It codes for CASNDYGSYEQYF.

The CDR3 bases are TGCGCCAGCAGCCATCGGCAGGGGGCCCTGCAAGAGACCCAGTACTTC. Its protein product is CASSHRQGALQETQYF. The chain carries TRBV4-3 and TRBJ2-5; TRBD1 matches 8 bases. There are 16 residues in the CDR3. Germline CDR1 LGHNA, CDR2 YSLEER. The V and J ends lost 3 bases and 2 bases, in that order; junction bases with no gene match: 8.

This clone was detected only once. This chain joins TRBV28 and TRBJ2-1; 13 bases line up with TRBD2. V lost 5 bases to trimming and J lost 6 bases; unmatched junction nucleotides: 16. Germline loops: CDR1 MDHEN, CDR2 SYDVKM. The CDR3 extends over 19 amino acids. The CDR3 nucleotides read TGTGCCAGCAGTCCCGACGGGACTAGCGGGACTCTCCGGGTCAATGAGCAGTTCTTC. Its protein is CASSPDGTSGTLRVNEQFF.

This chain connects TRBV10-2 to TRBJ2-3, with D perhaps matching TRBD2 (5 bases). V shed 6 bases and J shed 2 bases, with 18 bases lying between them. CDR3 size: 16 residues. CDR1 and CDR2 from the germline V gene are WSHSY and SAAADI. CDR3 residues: CASSRDLARSTDTQYF. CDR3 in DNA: TGCGCCAGCAGCCGAGATCTAGCCAGATCCACAGATACGCAGTATTTT.

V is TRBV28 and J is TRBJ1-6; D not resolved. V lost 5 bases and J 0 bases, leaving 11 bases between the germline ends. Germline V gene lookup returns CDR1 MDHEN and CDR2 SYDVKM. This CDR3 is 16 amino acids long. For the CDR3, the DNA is TGTGCCAGCAGTCTCCGAGGATCCTCCTATAATTCACCCCTCCACTTT. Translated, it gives CASSLRGSSYNSPLHF.

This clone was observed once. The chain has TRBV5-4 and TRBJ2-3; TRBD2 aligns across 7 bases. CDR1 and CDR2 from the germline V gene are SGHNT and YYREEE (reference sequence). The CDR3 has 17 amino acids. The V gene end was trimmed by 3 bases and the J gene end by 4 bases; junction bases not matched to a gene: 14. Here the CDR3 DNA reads TGTGCCAGCAGCTGGGGAGGGACCTTGGGAGAGGCAGATACGCAGTATTTT. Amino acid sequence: CASSWGGTLGEADTQYF. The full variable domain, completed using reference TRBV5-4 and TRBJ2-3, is ETGVTQSPTHLIKTRGQQVTLRCSSQSGHNTVSWYQQALGQGPQFIFQYYREEENGRGNFPPRFSGLQFPNYSSELNVNALELDDSALYLCASSWGGTLGEADTQYFGPGTRLTVL.

The CDR3 DNA reads TGTGCCAGCAGTTCGACAGGGGATGGGAATCAGCCCCAGCATTTT. This translates into CASSSTGDGNQPQHF. V and J are TRBV28 and TRBJ1-5; 8 bases align to TRBD1. V trimming: 4 bases; J trimming: 4 bases; junction bases outside the gene matches: 6. The germline CDR1 and CDR2 sequences are MDHEN and SYDVKM. This CDR3 region has 15 residues.

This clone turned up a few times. CDR3 protein: CASSLLDTQYF. The CDR3, as DNA: TGTGCCAGCAGCCTCCTGGATACGCAGTATTTT. The V call is TRBV7-2, the J call TRBJ2-3, with D uncertain. CDR1 is SGHTA, CDR2 FQGNSA, per germline. The V end was cut by 5 bases, the J end by 6 bases, with 6 bases between. CDR3 length equals 11 residues.

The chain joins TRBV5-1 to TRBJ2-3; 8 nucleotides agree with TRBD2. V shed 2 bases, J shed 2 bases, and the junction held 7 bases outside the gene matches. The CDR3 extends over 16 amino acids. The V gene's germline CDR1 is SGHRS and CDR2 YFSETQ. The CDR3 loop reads CASSFRLAGSTDTQYF. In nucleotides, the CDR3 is TGCGCCAGCAGCTTTCGTTTAGCGGGGTCCACAGATACGCAGTATTTT.

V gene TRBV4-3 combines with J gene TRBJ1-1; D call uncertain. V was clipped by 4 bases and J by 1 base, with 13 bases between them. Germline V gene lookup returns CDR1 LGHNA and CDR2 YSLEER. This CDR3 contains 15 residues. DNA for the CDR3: TGCGCCAGCAGCCCCTCTTGGGCAGGGAACACTGAAGCTTTCTTT. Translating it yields CASSPSWAGNTEAFF.

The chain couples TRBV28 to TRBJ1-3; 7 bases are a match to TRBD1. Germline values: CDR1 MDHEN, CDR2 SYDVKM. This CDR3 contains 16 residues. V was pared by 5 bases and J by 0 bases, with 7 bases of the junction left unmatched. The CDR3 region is CASSLLQGTSGNTIYF. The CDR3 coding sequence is TGTGCCAGCAGTCTCCTACAGGGGACCTCTGGAAACACCATATATTTT. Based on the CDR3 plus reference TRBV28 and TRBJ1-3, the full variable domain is DVKVTQSSRYLVKRTGEKVFLECVQDMDHENMFWYRQDPGLGLRLIYFSYDVKMKEKGDIPEGYSVSREKKERFSLILESASTNQTSMYLCASSLLQGTSGNTIYFGEGSWLTVV.

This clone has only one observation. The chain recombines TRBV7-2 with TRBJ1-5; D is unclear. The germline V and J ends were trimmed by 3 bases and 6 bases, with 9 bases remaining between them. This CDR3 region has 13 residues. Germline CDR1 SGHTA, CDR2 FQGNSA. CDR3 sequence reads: CASSFQVGQPQHF. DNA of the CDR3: TGTGCCAGCAGCTTTCAGGTCGGTCAGCCCCAGCATTTT.

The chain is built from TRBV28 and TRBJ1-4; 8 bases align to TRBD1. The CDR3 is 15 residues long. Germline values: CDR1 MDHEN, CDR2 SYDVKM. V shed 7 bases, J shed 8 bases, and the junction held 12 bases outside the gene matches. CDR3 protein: CASTPRGTGGEKLFF. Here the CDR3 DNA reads TGTGCCAGCACCCCCCGAGGGACAGGCGGCGAAAAACTGTTTTTT. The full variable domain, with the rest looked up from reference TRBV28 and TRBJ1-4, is DVKVTQSSRYLVKRTGEKVFLECVQDMDHENMFWYRQDPGLGLRLIYFSYDVKMKEKGDIPEGYSVSREKKERFSLILESASTNQTSMYLCASTPRGTGGEKLFFGSGTQLSVL.

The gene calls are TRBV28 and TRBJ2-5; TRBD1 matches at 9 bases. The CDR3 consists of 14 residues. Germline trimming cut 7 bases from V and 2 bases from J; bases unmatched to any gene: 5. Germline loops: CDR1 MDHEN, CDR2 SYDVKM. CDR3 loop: CASTDRGKQETQYF. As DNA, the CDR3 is TGTGCCAGCACCGACAGGGGGAAACAAGAGACCCAGTACTTC.

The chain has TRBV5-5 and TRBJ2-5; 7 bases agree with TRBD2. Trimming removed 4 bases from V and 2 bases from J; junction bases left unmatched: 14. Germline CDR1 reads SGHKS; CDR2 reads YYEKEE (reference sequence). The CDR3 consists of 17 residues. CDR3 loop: CASSLSAGGSAQETQYF. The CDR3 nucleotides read TGTGCCAGCAGCCTCAGCGCTGGCGGGAGCGCTCAAGAGACCCAGTACTTC. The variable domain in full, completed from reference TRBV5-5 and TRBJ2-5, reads DAGVTQSPTHLIKTRGQQVTLRCSPISGHKSVSWYQQVLGQGPQFIFQYYEKEERGRGNFPDRFSARQFPNYSSELNVNALLLGDSALYLCASSLSAGGSAQETQYFGPGTRLLVL.